This T cell receptor (beta chain) was found in a study of blood T cell repertoires in COVID-19. Turning to the study itself: PBMCs, B-cell-depleted T cells, or T cells provided the cDNA or gDNA that made up the material.

Only in-frame clones appear in the TCRdb table, and some are missing; sequencing was by immunoSEQ multiplex PCR. The top ten clones hold more than 1.5% of a sample with hundreds of thousands of clones, about nine tenths of them seen once. Germline assignment: CDR1 SGHAT and CDR2 FQNNGV. The CDR3 spans 11 residues. The germline V and J ends were trimmed by 5 bases and 2 bases, with 3 bases remaining between them. The study drew participants aged 18 to 89 years from about two dozen US areas. Cohort placement rested on clinical history that participants reported themselves. The recovered donors of Cohort 3 showed two negative PCRs, clearance, or symptom resolution.

The sequenced material came from PBMCs or T cells enriched from blood (not recorded which). The gene calls are TRBV11-2 and TRBJ1-1, with no clear D. This receptor was taken from a man aged 40-50 years who had recovered from COVID-19. The CDR3 DNA is TGTGCCAGCAGCCTAAACACTGAAGCTTTCTTT. Residues: CASSLNTEAFF.